This TCR beta chain was sequenced for a study of blood T cells in healthy people across ages. Together with a sample-barcoded 5' primer, a J-beta primer mix was included in a second PCR lasting about 7 to 12 cycles. TCRdb fed the 5' RACE reads into MiXCR, producing one record per CDR3 protein. The sample has roughly 1,800,000 distinct CDR3 sequences, roughly 52% seen once. Germline trimming cut 4 bases from V and 7 bases from J; bases unmatched to any gene: 3. The germline V gene has CDR1 DFQATT and CDR2 SNEGSKA (reference sequence). This CDR3 is 12 amino acids long. This clonotype originated in a woman in her forties in good health. The V gene is TRBV20-1, the J gene TRBJ1-5, with 8 bases matching TRBD1. Source material: blood. The CDR3 nucleotides read TGCAGTGCTAAACAGGGGGAACAGCCCCAGCATTTT. It codes for CSAKQGEQPQHF.